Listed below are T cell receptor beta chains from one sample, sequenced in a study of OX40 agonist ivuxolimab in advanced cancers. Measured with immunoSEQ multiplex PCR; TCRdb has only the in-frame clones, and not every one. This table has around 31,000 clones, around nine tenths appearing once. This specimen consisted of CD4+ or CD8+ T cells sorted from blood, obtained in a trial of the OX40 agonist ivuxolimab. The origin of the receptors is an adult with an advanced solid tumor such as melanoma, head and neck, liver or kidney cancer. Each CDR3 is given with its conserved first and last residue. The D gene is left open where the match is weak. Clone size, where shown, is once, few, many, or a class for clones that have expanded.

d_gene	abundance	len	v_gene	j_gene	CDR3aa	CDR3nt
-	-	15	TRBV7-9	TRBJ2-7	CASSLARGGSYEQYF	TGTGCCAGCAGCTTAGCCAGGGGAGGCTCCTACGAGCAGTACTTC
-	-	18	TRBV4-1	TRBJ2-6	CASSQSPGLGEGANVLTF	TGCGCCAGCAGCCAATCCCCGGGACTGGGGGAAGGGGCCAACGTCCTGACTTTC
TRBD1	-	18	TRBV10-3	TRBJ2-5	CAISESGEVTGAQETQYF	TGTGCCATCAGTGAGTCCGGGGAGGTGACAGGGGCCCAAGAGACCCAGTACTTC
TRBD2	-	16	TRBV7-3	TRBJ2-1	CASSPLAGELYNEQFF	TGTGCCAGCAGCCCACTAGCGGGGGAACTCTACAATGAGCAGTTCTTC
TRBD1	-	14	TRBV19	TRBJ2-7	CASTPGQYSYEQYF	TGTGCCAGTACACCGGGACAGTACTCCTACGAGCAGTACTTC
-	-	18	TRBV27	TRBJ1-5	CASSLSWGLGGSNQPQHF	TGTGCCAGCAGTTTATCTTGGGGGCTTGGGGGAAGCAATCAGCCCCAGCATTTT
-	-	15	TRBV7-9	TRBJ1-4	CASSRSGGGNEKLFF	TGTGCCAGCAGCCGATCCGGGGGTGGTAATGAAAAACTGTTTTTT
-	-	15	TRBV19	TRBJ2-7	CASSPGQGFFYEQYF	TGTGCCAGTAGCCCGGGCCAGGGATTTTTCTACGAGCAGTACTTC
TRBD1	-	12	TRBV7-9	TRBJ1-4	CASSLEDRELFF	TGTGCCAGCAGCTTAGAGGACAGGGAACTGTTTTTT
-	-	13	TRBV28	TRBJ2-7	CASSPPPTYEQYF	TGTGCCAGCAGCCCCCCCCCGACCTACGAGCAGTACTTC
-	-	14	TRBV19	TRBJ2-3	CASSAGRSTDTQYF	TGTGCCAGTAGTGCAGGCCGAAGCACAGATACGCAGTATTTT
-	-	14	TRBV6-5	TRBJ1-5	CASSYSQGFQPQHF	TGTGCCAGCAGTTACTCCCAGGGTTTTCAGCCCCAGCATTTT
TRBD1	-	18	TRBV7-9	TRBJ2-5	CASSLANGGQGAWETQYF	TGTGCCAGCAGCTTAGCAAATGGTGGGCAGGGGGCCTGGGAGACCCAGTACTTC
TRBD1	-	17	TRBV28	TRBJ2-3	CASSWGIKTGDTDTQYF	TGTGCCAGCAGTTGGGGGATAAAGACAGGGGACACAGATACGCAGTATTTT
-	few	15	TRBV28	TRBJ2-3	CASSFSTGSLNTQYF	TGTGCCAGCAGTTTTTCTACAGGGAGTTTGAATACGCAGTATTTT
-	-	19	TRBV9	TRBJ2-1	CASSAGAGIWVVGYNEQFF	TGTGCCAGCAGCGCCGGGGCGGGAATTTGGGTAGTAGGCTACAATGAGCAGTTCTTC
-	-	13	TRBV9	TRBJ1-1	CASSEQGRAEAFF	TGTGCCAGCAGCGAGCAGGGGAGGGCTGAAGCTTTCTTT
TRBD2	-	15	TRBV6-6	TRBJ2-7	CASSYSLAVSYEQYF	TGTGCCAGCAGTTACTCCCTAGCGGTCTCCTACGAGCAGTACTTC
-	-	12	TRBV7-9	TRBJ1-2	CASSLDGQGYTF	TGTGCCAGCAGCTTAGACGGGCAAGGCTACACCTTC
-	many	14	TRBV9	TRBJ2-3	CASSVTGVTDTQYF	TGTGCCAGCAGCGTAACGGGAGTCACAGATACGCAGTATTTT
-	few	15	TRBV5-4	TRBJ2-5	CASSLYGGKWETQYF	TGTGCCAGCAGCTTGTACGGGGGCAAGTGGGAGACCCAGTACTTC
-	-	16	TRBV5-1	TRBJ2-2	CASSLEGETGTGELFF	TGCGCCAGCAGCTTGGAGGGGGAGACGGGCACCGGGGAGCTGTTTTTT
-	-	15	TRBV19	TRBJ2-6	CASSPGVLGANVLTF	TGTGCCAGTAGTCCCGGGGTCCTCGGGGCCAACGTCCTGACTTTC
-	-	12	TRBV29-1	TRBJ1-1	CSVGRGNTEAFF	TGCAGCGTTGGAAGGGGGAACACTGAAGCTTTCTTT
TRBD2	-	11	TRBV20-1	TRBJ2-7	CSAREAGEQYF	TGCAGTGCTAGAGAAGCGGGGGAGCAGTACTTC
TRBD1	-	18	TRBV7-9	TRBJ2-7	CASSRGTTGGGGSYEQYF	TGTGCCAGCAGCCGAGGTACGACAGGGGGAGGCGGCTCCTACGAGCAGTACTTC
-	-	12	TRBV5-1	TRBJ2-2	CASSWSSGELFF	TGCGCCAGCAGCTGGAGCTCCGGGGAGCTGTTTTTT
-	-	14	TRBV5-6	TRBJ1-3	CASSSRLSGNTIYF	TGTGCCAGCAGCTCCCGCCTCTCAGGAAACACCATATATTTT
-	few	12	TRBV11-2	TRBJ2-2	CASSRNTGELFF	TGTGCCAGCAGCAGGAACACCGGGGAGCTGTTTTTT
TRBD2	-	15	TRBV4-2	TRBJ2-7	CASRDGTSGYYEQYF	TGTGCCAGCAGGGACGGGACTAGCGGTTACTACGAGCAGTACTTC
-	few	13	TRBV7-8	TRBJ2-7	CASSYFTSYEQYF	TGTGCCAGCAGCTACTTCACTTCCTACGAGCAGTACTTC
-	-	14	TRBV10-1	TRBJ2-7	CASSEEGEPGEQYF	TGCGCCAGCAGTGAGGAAGGGGAGCCTGGGGAGCAGTACTTC